These T cell receptor beta chains were read from a single sample in a study of beta chain features in type 1 diabetes. Only in-frame clones appear in the TCRdb table, and some are missing; sequencing was by immunoSEQ multiplex PCR. The sample has 200,000 to 300,000 clones, under 13% seen once; the top ten hold 0.017%. The specimen was naive CD4+ T cells from blood. Source of these receptors: a man aged 25-45 years with type 1 diabetes. Each CDR3 is given with its conserved first and last residue. The D gene is left open where the match is weak. Only part of the rows carry a size: once, few, many, or a class if the clone is expanded.

>TRBD2|TRBV11-2|TRBJ2-5|NA
CASSRSGGAEETQYF
TGTGCCAGCAGCCGGAGCGGGGGGGCGGAAGAGACCCAGTACTTC
>TRBD1|TRBV28|TRBJ1-6|NA
CASTLGQGNSPLHF
TGTGCCAGCACCCTGGGACAGGGTAATTCACCCCTCCACTTT
>TRBD2|TRBV7-9|TRBJ2-1|few
CASSLEIAGGYNEQFF
TGTGCCAGCAGCTTAGAGATAGCGGGGGGCTACAATGAGCAGTTCTTC
>NA|TRBV5-1|TRBJ2-5|few
CASSLEATGETQYF
TGCGCCAGCAGCCTGGAGGCGACGGGAGAGACCCAGTACTTC
>NA|TRBV7-9|TRBJ2-7|NA
CASSPPSRGHEQYF
TGTGCCAGCAGCCCCCCAAGCAGGGGCCACGAGCAGTACTTC
>NA|TRBV18|TRBJ1-1|NA
CASSRLREDTEAFF
TGTGCCAGCTCACGCCTTAGGGAGGACACTGAAGCTTTCTTT
>TRBD2|TRBV28|TRBJ2-7|NA
CASSLGGYEQYF
TGTGCCAGCAGCCTGGGGGGGTACGAGCAGTACTTC
>NA|TRBV5-1|TRBJ2-4|NA
CASSYRTENIQYF
TGCGCCAGCAGCTACAGGACAGAAAACATTCAGTACTTC
>TRBD1|TRBV9|TRBJ2-7|NA
CASSRQGTHEQYF
TGTGCCAGCAGCAGACAGGGGACCCACGAGCAGTACTTC
>TRBD1|TRBV2|TRBJ2-1|NA
CASIAGGSYNEQFF
TGTGCCAGCATCGCAGGGGGTTCCTACAATGAGCAGTTCTTC
>NA|TRBV27|TRBJ2-7|few
CASSSEGGSYEQYF
TGTGCCAGCAGTTCCGAAGGGGGCTCCTACGAGCAGTACTTC
>NA|TRBV5-1|TRBJ2-5|few
CASSLGQAYQETQYF
TGCGCCAGCAGCTTGGGGCAGGCGTACCAAGAGACCCAGTACTTC
>NA|TRBV4-3|TRBJ2-7|few
CASSQDRWAGIYEQYF
TGCGCCAGCAGCCAAGATCGGTGGGCGGGGATCTACGAGCAGTACTTC
>NA|TRBV18|TRBJ1-2|few
CASSSAGAAPYGYTF
TGTGCCAGCTCATCCGCAGGGGCCGCCCCTTACGGCTACACCTTC
>TRBD1|TRBV4-1|TRBJ2-7|NA
CASSRVHSGQGGFYEQYF
TGCGCCAGCAGCAGAGTTCACTCAGGACAGGGAGGATTCTACGAGCAGTACTTC
>TRBD1|TRBV7-9|TRBJ1-1|NA
CASSPRARQGLTEAFF
TGTGCCAGCAGCCCCAGGGCACGACAGGGATTGACTGAAGCTTTCTTT
>TRBD2|TRBV6-5|TRBJ2-7|NA
CASSFGEGYEQYF
TGTGCCAGCAGCTTCGGGGAGGGTTACGAGCAGTACTTC
>NA|TRBV4-1|TRBJ2-5|NA
CASSQDTARETQYF
TGCGCCAGCAGCCAAGATACAGCCAGGGAGACCCAGTACTTC
>NA|TRBV19|TRBJ2-1|NA
CASSITGGYNEQFF
TGTGCCAGTAGTATTACCGGGGGATACAATGAGCAGTTCTTC
>TRBD1|TRBV5-4|TRBJ2-1|NA
CASRFGTGNNEQFF
TGTGCCAGCAGGTTTGGGACAGGGAACAATGAGCAGTTCTTC
>TRBD1|TRBV18|TRBJ2-7|few
CASSPAGGQGEQYF
TGTGCCAGCTCACCGGCAGGGGGCCAGGGGGAGCAGTACTTC
>NA|TRBV27|TRBJ2-7|NA
CASSPQGYEQYF
TGTGCCAGCAGTCCACAGGGCTACGAGCAGTACTTC
>TRBD2|TRBV7-9|TRBJ2-2|few
CASSPRYSGGIRELFF
TGTGCCAGCAGCCCTCGTTATAGCGGGGGGATCCGGGAGCTGTTTTTT
>NA|TRBV7-3|TRBJ2-2|NA
CASSPGTGELFF
TGTGCCAGCAGCCCCGGCACCGGGGAGCTGTTTTTT
>TRBD2|TRBV7-8|TRBJ2-5|few
CASPPTGGSRQETQYF
TGTGCCAGCCCTCCGACGGGGGGAAGTCGGCAGGAGACCCAGTACTTC
>NA|TRBV9|TRBJ2-2|NA
CASAQGERTGELFF
TGTGCCAGCGCCCAGGGTGAAAGGACCGGGGAGCTGTTTTTT
>TRBD2|TRBV6-5|TRBJ2-7|few
CASKRDPSYEQYF
TGTGCCAGCAAGCGGGACCCCTCCTACGAGCAGTACTTC
>NA|TRBV18|TRBJ2-6|few
CASSSGLSGANVLTF
TGTGCCAGCTCGTCGGGACTCTCTGGGGCCAACGTCCTGACTTTC
>NA|TRBV10-2|TRBJ2-1|NA
CASSEYNNEQFF
TGCGCCAGCAGTGAATACAACAATGAGCAGTTCTTC
>NA|TRBV29-1|TRBJ2-3|few
CSARWGVAASTDTQYF
TGCAGCGCCCGATGGGGGGTGGCGGCTAGCACAGATACGCAGTATTTT
>NA|TRBV7-2|TRBJ1-5|few
CASRAGSNQPQHF
TGTGCCAGCCGGGCAGGGAGCAATCAGCCCCAGCATTTT
>NA|TRBV2|TRBJ2-3|NA
CASREGLYTDTQYF
TGTGCCAGCAGGGAGGGGCTTTACACAGATACGCAGTATTTT
>NA|TRBV7-3|TRBJ2-1|few
CASSSGLRRKQFF
TGTGCCAGCAGCTCGGGACTCCGTCGAAAGCAGTTCTTC
>NA|TRBV5-1|TRBJ2-4|NA
CASSLGDGDIQYF
TGCGCCAGCAGCTTGGGAGACGGGGACATTCAGTACTTC
>TRBD1|TRBV9|TRBJ2-1|few
CASSATPRQGVEQFF
TGTGCCAGCAGCGCCACCCCACGCCAGGGGGTAGAGCAGTTCTTC
>NA|TRBV7-2|TRBJ1-1|few
CASSLGPGGTEAFF
TGTGCCAGCAGCTTAGGTCCGGGAGGCACTGAAGCTTTCTTT
>TRBD1|TRBV4-1|TRBJ2-1|NA
CASIRSLGDRGDEQFF
TGCGCCAGCATCCGAAGCTTGGGGGACAGGGGGGATGAGCAGTTCTTC
>NA|TRBV6-5|TRBJ1-5|NA
CASSKASRVQPQHF
TGTGCCAGCAGTAAGGCCAGCAGGGTTCAGCCCCAGCATTTT
>TRBD1|TRBV10-2|TRBJ2-7|NA
CASSPTGQSEQYF
TGCGCCAGCAGTCCGACAGGGCAGAGCGAGCAGTACTTC
>NA|TRBV6-5|TRBJ1-1|NA
CASSYQGSNTEAFF
TGTGCCAGCAGTTACCAGGGGTCGAACACTGAAGCTTTCTTT
>NA|TRBV12-5|TRBJ2-2|few
CASGLIGGELFF
TGTGCTAGTGGTCTCATCGGGGGGGAGCTGTTTTTT
>TRBD1|TRBV5-1|TRBJ1-5|NA
CASSLAGGLGQPQHF
TGCGCCAGCAGCTTGGCAGGGGGGTTAGGTCAGCCCCAGCATTTT
>NA|TRBV4-3|TRBJ1-2|few
CASSQVEAPSGGYTF
TGCGCCAGCAGCCAAGTGGAAGCCCCAAGCGGTGGCTACACCTTC
>TRBD2|TRBV2|TRBJ2-5|few
CASSTTSGGQETQYF
TGTGCCAGCAGTACGACTAGCGGGGGGCAAGAGACCCAGTACTTC
>NA|TRBV28|TRBJ2-5|few
CASSLDYQTKYF
TGTGCCAGCAGTCTCGACTACCAGACCAAGTACTTC
>NA|TRBV5-1|TRBJ2-2|NA
CASSSERGSTGELFF
TGCGCCAGCAGCTCCGAGAGGGGGTCCACCGGGGAGCTGTTTTTT
>NA|TRBV19|TRBJ2-3|NA
CASSFFGRGSTDTQYF
TGTGCCAGTAGTTTCTTCGGACGGGGAAGCACAGATACGCAGTATTTT
>NA|TRBV5-7|TRBJ2-5|few
CASSPRVETQYF
TGTGCCAGCAGTCCCCGCGTGGAGACCCAGTACTTC
>TRBD2|TRBV10-2|TRBJ2-7|NA
CASTQSIGLGSYEQYF
TGCGCCAGCACTCAAAGCATCGGACTAGGATCCTACGAGCAGTACTTC
>NA|TRBV18|TRBJ2-7|few
CASSPPRPTGEQYF
TGTGCCAGCTCACCACCGAGGCCTACGGGGGAGCAGTACTTC